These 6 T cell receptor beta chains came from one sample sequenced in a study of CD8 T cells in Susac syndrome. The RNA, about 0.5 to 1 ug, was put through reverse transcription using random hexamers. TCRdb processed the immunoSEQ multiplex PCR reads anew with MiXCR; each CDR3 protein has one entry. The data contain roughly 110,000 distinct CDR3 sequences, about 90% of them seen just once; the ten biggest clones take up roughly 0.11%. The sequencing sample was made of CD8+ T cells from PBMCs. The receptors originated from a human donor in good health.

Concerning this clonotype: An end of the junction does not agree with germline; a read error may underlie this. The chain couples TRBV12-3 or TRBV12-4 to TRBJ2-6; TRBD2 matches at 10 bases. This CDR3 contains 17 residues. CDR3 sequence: CASSLAGVVGGANVLTF. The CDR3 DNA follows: TGTGCCAGCAGTCTAGCGGGAGTAGTAGGCGGGGCCAACGTCCTGACTTTC.

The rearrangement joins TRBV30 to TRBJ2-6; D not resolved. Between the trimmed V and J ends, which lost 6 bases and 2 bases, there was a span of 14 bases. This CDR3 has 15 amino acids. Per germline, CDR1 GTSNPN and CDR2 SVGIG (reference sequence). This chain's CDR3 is CACPTGPAGANVLTF. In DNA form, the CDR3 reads TGTGCCTGCCCCACCGGGCCGGCTGGGGCCAACGTCCTGACTTTC.

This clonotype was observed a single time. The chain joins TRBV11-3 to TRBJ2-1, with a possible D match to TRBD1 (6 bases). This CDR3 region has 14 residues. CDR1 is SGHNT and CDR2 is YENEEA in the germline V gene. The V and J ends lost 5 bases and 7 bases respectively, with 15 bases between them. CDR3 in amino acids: CASSAGQGLNEQFF. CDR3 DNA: TGTGCCAGCAGCGCCGGTCAGGGGTTGAATGAGCAGTTCTTC.

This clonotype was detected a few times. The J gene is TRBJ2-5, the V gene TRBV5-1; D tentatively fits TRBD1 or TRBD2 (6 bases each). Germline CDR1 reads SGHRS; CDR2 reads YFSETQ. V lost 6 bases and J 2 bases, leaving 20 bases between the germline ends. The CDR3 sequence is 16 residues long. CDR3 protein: CASTRGHKGGQETQYF. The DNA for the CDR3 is TGCGCCAGCACTCGAGGGCATAAGGGGGGACAAGAGACCCAGTACTTC. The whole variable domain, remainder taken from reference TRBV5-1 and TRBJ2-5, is KAGVTQTPRYLIKTRGQQVTLSCSPISGHRSVSWYQQTPGQGLQFLFEYFSETQRNKGNFPGRFSGRQFSNSRSEMNVSTLELGDSALYLCASTRGHKGGQETQYFGPGTRLLVL.

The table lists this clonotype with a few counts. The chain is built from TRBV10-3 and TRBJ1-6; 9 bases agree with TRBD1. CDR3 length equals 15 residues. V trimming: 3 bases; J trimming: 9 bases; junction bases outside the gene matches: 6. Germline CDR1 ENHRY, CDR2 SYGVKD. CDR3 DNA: TGTGCCATCAGTGATGAGGACAGGGGACGTTCACCCCTCCACTTT. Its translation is CAISDEDRGRSPLHF.

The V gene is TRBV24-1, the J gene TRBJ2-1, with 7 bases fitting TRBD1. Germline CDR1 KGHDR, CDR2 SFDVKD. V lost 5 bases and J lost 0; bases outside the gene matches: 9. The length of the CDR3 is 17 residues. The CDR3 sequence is CATSGQPGTVSYNEQFF. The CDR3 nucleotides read TGTGCCACCAGTGGTCAACCCGGGACAGTCTCCTACAATGAGCAGTTCTTC.